The entry below gives a single TCR beta chain sequence along with its context. Antigen unknown. This sample is part of a study of shared clonotypes between healthy human individuals. Study-level points and caveats: In this cohort, only blood was sampled, and tissue repertoires likely differ.

Naive CD8 cells comprised CD45RO-negative, CCR7-positively selected cells, excluding terminally differentiated effector memory CD45RA+ cells. From germline, CDR1 is MDHEN and CDR2 SYDVKM. CDR3 length: 16 amino acids. Trimming shortened V by 7 bases and J by 4 bases, and 22 bases separated the two germline ends. The assay was immunoSEQ multiplex PCR, and TCRdb's table has in-frame clones only and misses some. The sample lists around 2,000,000 clones, about 95% occurring once. The sequencing sample was made of naive CD8+ T cells sorted from blood. This receptor was obtained from a young man in good health. The chain combines TRBV28 with TRBJ1-1; a possible D gene is TRBD1 (6 bases). The CDR3 region has the DNA TGTGCCAGCACCCTGACAGTAGGGGGGCGGACCACTGAAGCTTTCTTT. Translating gives CASTLTVGGRTTEAFF.